The clone carrying this TCR beta chain turned up a few times. This specimen comes from a study of T cells in Graves' hyperthyroidism and ophthalmopathy. Regions amplified from RNA transcripts were the TCR beta CDR3 regions. TCR CDR3 underwent first-round RT-PCR with the HTBI primer set. TCRdb analysed the multiplex PCR reads with MiXCR anew, one entry per CDR3 protein. The sample has more than 550,000 distinct CDR3 sequences; roughly 20% are singletons. Germline values: CDR1 SGHTS, CDR2 YDEGEE. Germline trimming cut 4 bases from V and 2 bases from J; bases unmatched to any gene: 7. The CDR3 runs to 18 residues. Reasons for excluding patients were uncontrolled infection, other autoimmune disease, pregnancy or lactation.

The chain links TRBV5-8 to TRBJ2-1, with TRBD2 matching over 15 bases. The clonotype originates from a woman in her fifties or sixties with Graves' hyperthyroidism that later progressed to Graves' ophthalmopathy. The specimen was blood. The CDR3: CASSGWTSGGDTYNEQFF. The DNA of the CDR3 is TGTGCCAGCAGCGGTTGGACTAGCGGGGGGGATACCTACAATGAGCAGTTCTTC.